This TCR beta chain stems from a study of monozygotic twins with inflammatory bowel disease. Study-level results: Twin pairs that were concordant did not differ from discordant pairs in repertoire similarity, possibly from limited power.

The template switching step added UMIs that contained a 6-nucleotide sample barcode. TCRalpha and TCRbeta cDNA went through nested PCRs of approximately 17 and 9 cycles, two in total. TCRdb reprocessed the 5' RACE reads, with one entry per CDR3 protein and no DNA. The sample has fewer than 200,000 distinct CDR3 sequences. Germline V gives CDR1 LGHDT, CDR2 YNNKEL (reference sequence). CDR3 length: 15 residues. About this clonotype: Antigen: not known.

The chain links TRBV3-1 to TRBJ2-7; TCRdb names TRBD1, which stays unverified in the absence of DNA. This TCR came from a human donor with ulcerative colitis or Crohn's disease, or a healthy co-twin of an affected twin (not recorded which). Specimen: blood. CDR3 sequence reads: CASSLSGDPFYEQYF.